Detailed here is one TCR beta chain. The data were taken from a study of blood T cell repertoires in COVID-19. Study-wide context: COVID-19 samples from acute and convalescent phases originated in the United States, Italy and Spain. T cells, B-cell-depleted T cells, or PBMCs provided the cDNA or gDNA that served as material.

Per the authors' pipeline: Scientists estimated how many nucleated cells there were by amplifying reference gene primers. Sequenced by immunoSEQ multiplex PCR; TCRdb stores in-frame clones only, minus some. That table furnishes V, J and clone size, whereas the DNA furnished D and trimming. The data hold roughly 200,000 clones, with approximately 85% observed a single time. The CDR3 contains 12 residues. V lost 3 bases and J lost 7, with 9 bases in between. The chain links TRBV12-3 or TRBV12-4 to TRBJ1-2, with D unresolved. Sequencing input: peripheral blood. The clonotype originates from a man between 60 and 70 years old with acute or convalescent COVID-19. The CDR3 spells CASSLPGFGYTF. CDR3 DNA sequence: TGTGCCAGCAGTTTGCCGGGGTTTGGCTACACCTTC.